This T cell receptor beta chain was sequenced for a study of STAT5B mutations in CD4+ large granular lymphocyte leukemia. Per the original methods: Productive clonotypes were detectable down to 2.59 x 10-5 frequency. The assay was immunoSEQ multiplex PCR, and TCRdb's table has in-frame clones only and misses some. D and trimming were read from the DNA, whereas the V and J calls and clone size are those reported in that table. The sample lists 30,000 to 40,000 clones; 76% were seen once. The material sequenced was CD4+ T cells from blood buffy coats. This receptor was obtained from a human donor in good health.

CDR3 sequence: CASSWGVNNSPLHF. In DNA, the CDR3 is TGTGCCAGCAGCTGGGGGGTAAATAATTCACCCCTCCACTTT. The chain has TRBV5-6 and TRBJ1-6; a weak D match, TRBD1 (5 bases). Germline V CDR1 and CDR2: SGHDT, YYEEEE. Between the trimmed V and J ends, which lost 3 bases and 5 bases, there was a span of 9 bases. This CDR3 comprises 14 residues. The full variable domain, in which reference TRBV5-6 and TRBJ1-6 provide the parts outside the CDR3, is DAGVTQSPTHLIKTRGQQVTLRCSPKSGHDTVSWYQQALGQGPQFIFQYYEEEERQRGNFPDRFSGHQFPNYSSELNVNALLLGDSALYLCASSWGVNNSPLHFGNGTRLTVT.